Presented here are 21 T cell receptor beta chains from one specimen sequenced in a study of control samples from healthy donors and cancer patients. Here immunoSEQ multiplex PCR was the method, and the copy in TCRdb shows in-frame clones only, minus some. The sample includes 150,000 to 200,000 clones, about 90% seen only once; the top ten take about 11%. The sample taken for sequencing was blood. The receptors were sampled from a man aged 25 to 40 in good health.

The chain employs TRBV28 and TRBJ1-6; D is unclear. This CDR3 contains 11 residues. V lost 6 bases to trimming and J lost 7 bases, with 4 bases between them. Germline V CDR1 and CDR2: MDHEN, SYDVKM. The CDR3 DNA follows: TGTGCCAGCAGGAGCAATTCACCCCTCCACTTT. Protein sequence: CASRSNSPLHF.

This chain joins TRBV12-3 or TRBV12-4 and TRBJ1-3, with 7 nucleotides matching TRBD1. This CDR3 has 13 amino acids. CDR3 in DNA: TGTGCTACGACAGGGACCGGTGGAAACACCATATATTTT. Translation: CATTGTGGNTIYF.

The chain couples TRBV6-6 to TRBJ1-6; TRBD1 aligns across 7 bases. The CDR3 consists of 14 residues. In germline, CDR1 is MNHNY, CDR2 SVGAGI (reference sequence). The V gene end was trimmed by 5 bases and the J gene end by 6 bases; junction bases not matched to a gene: 4. CDR3 in amino acids: CASSPGQPNSPLHF. Written as DNA, the CDR3 is TGTGCCAGCAGTCCGGGACAGCCTAATTCACCCCTCCACTTT.

A remark on this clone: The sample holds other DNA sequences that translate to the same CDR3. The V call is TRBV18, the J call TRBJ1-5; D unresolved. The V end was cut by 2 bases, the J end by 7 bases, with 12 bases between. The CDR3 contains 14 residues. Germline V gene sequence: CDR1 KGHSH, CDR2 LQKENI. The CDR3 loop is CASSPTREDQPQHF. In nucleotides, the CDR3 is TGTGCCAGCTCACCAACCCGGGAGGACCAGCCCCAGCATTTT.

This clone has just a few counts. The gene calls are TRBV18 and TRBJ1-3; D is uncertain. Germline V gives CDR1 KGHSH, CDR2 LQKENI. The CDR3 contains 12 residues. V was pared by 2 bases and J by 4 bases, with 3 bases between. The CDR3 DNA reads TGTGCCAGCTCACCAAAGGGAAACACCATATATTTT. Protein sequence: CASSPKGNTIYF.

This clone was picked up a small number of times. The chain carries TRBV18 and TRBJ1-1; D is perhaps TRBD1 (5 bases). The CDR3 consists of 15 residues. Trimming cost V 3 bases and J 2 bases, with 13 bases left between them. The germline V gene encodes CDR1 KGHSH and CDR2 LQKENI. For the CDR3, the DNA is TGTGCCAGCTCACCGAAAGACAGTTCTAACACTGAAGCTTTCTTT. Translation gives CASSPKDSSNTEAFF.

DNA for the CDR3: TGTGCCAGCAGCTTAATGGGTCAGCCCCAGCATTTT. Translated: CASSLMGQPQHF. The J gene is TRBJ1-5, the V gene TRBV7-6, with D hard to call. This CDR3 comprises 12 residues. Trimming shortened V by 2 bases and J by 6 bases, and 5 bases separated the two germline ends. Germline assignment: CDR1 SGHVS and CDR2 FNYEAQ.

J is TRBJ2-7 and V is TRBV3-1 (or the pseudogene TRBV3-2); maybe TRBD1 (5 bases). Germline lookup yields CDR1 LGHDT and CDR2 YNNKEL (reference sequence). V lost 1 base and J 3 bases, leaving 7 bases between the germline ends. The CDR3 runs 13 residues. The CDR3 is CASSQAGNYEQYF. CDR3 nucleotide sequence: TGTGCCAGCAGCCAAGCAGGGAACTACGAGCAGTACTTC.

This chain uses TRBV19 with TRBJ1-4; D is perhaps TRBD1 (6 bases). This CDR3 contains 14 residues. Germline V gene lookup returns CDR1 LNHDA and CDR2 SQIVND (reference sequence). Trimming left V 11 bases short and J 11 bases short, with 24 bases between. The CDR3 DNA is TGTGCCGCTAGTCGGGGGACACGTATTGGCAAACTGTTTTTT. Its translation is CAASRGTRIGKLFF.

The chain combines TRBV5-4 with TRBJ2-1; TRBD2 agrees at 7 bases. Losses at the gene ends were 0 bases for V and 0 bases for J; bases not matched to a gene: 3. CDR3 length: 16 residues. CDR1 SGHNT and CDR2 YYREEE come from the germline V gene (reference sequence). The CDR3 reads CASSLGGGSSYNEQFF. The CDR3, as DNA: TGTGCCAGCAGCTTGGGGGGAGGGAGCTCCTACAATGAGCAGTTCTTC.

V gene TRBV3-1 (or the pseudogene TRBV3-2) combines with J gene TRBJ2-7; D gene uncertain. CDR3 length: 11 amino acids. V shed 2 bases and J shed 5 bases, with 4 bases lying between them. CDR1 is LGHDT, CDR2 YNNKEL, per germline (reference sequence). The CDR3 sequence: CASSQFHEQYF. In nucleotides, the CDR3 is TGTGCCAGCAGCCAATTCCACGAGCAGTACTTC.

This rearrangement joins TRBV6-5 to TRBJ2-3; TRBD1 aligns across 7 bases. V shed 6 bases and J 3 bases; nucleotides not matched to a gene: 9. Germline assignment: CDR1 MNHEY and CDR2 SVGAGI. There are 15 residues in the CDR3. The CDR3 sequence is CASSTGAKKTDTQYF. Written as DNA, the CDR3 is TGTGCCAGCAGCACAGGGGCGAAAAAAACAGATACGCAGTATTTT.

The V gene is TRBV5-1, the J gene TRBJ2-5; TRBD1 matches at 7 bases. The ends lost 2 bases at V and 6 bases at J; junction bases unmatched: 4. The CDR3 runs 13 residues. Germline assignment: CDR1 SGHRS and CDR2 YFSETQ. CDR3 sequence (DNA): TGCGCCAGCAGCTTACCGGGACAGCAGACCCAGTACTTC. Protein sequence: CASSLPGQQTQYF.

This clone was seen only once. The J gene is TRBJ1-1, the V gene TRBV7-9; D is perhaps TRBD1 (5 bases). The CDR3 covers 12 residues. CDR1 is SEHNR, CDR2 FQNEAQ, per germline (reference sequence). Trimming removed 1 base from V and 11 bases from J, with 11 bases in between. The CDR3 protein is CASSLDGGAAFF. CDR3 nucleotide sequence: TGTGCCAGCAGCTTAGATGGAGGGGCGGCTTTCTTT.

The chain employs TRBV29-1 and TRBJ2-1; the D is unclear. CDR3 length: 14 amino acids. CDR1 SQVTM and CDR2 ANQGSEA come from the germline V gene. V was trimmed by 7 bases and J by 0 bases, leaving 13 bases between them. The CDR3 here is CSALLGTSYNEQFF. The CDR3 DNA sequence: TGCAGCGCCCTTTTGGGAACCTCCTACAATGAGCAGTTCTTC.

The gene calls are TRBV28 and TRBJ1-4; possibly TRBD1 for D (6 bases). The V and J ends lost 7 bases and 3 bases respectively, with 18 bases between them. Germline V lookup: CDR1 MDHEN, CDR2 SYDVKM. CDR3 size: 16 residues. CDR3 loop: CASTSKRGAANEKLFF. CDR3 sequence (DNA): TGTGCCAGCACCTCGAAGCGGGGGGCAGCTAATGAAAAACTGTTTTTT. The full variable domain, in which reference TRBV28 and TRBJ1-4 provide the parts outside the CDR3, is DVKVTQSSRYLVKRTGEKVFLECVQDMDHENMFWYRQDPGLGLRLIYFSYDVKMKEKGDIPEGYSVSREKKERFSLILESASTNQTSMYLCASTSKRGAANEKLFFGSGTQLSVL.

The gene calls are TRBV7-8 and TRBJ1-1; 11 nucleotides match TRBD1. The CDR3 loop spans 16 amino acids. Losses at the gene ends were 5 bases for V and 0 bases for J; bases not matched to a gene: 5. CDR1 SGHVS and CDR2 FQNEAQ come from the germline V gene. This chain's CDR3 is CASSPLGQGVNTEAFF. DNA for the CDR3: TGTGCCAGCAGCCCATTGGGACAGGGGGTGAACACTGAAGCTTTCTTT.

The CDR3 bases are TGTGCCAGCAGCCGAGGGACTAGCGGGAGGGAATCCTACGAGCAGTACTTC. As protein: CASSRGTSGRESYEQYF. J is TRBJ2-7 and V is TRBV14; 16 bases align to TRBD2. Germline V CDR1 and CDR2: SGHDN, FVKESK. Trimming cost V 4 bases and J 1 base; bases outside gene matches: 4. The CDR3 length is 17 residues.

The V call is TRBV19, the J call TRBJ2-3, with D possibly being TRBD1 (7 bases). Germline CDR1 and CDR2: LNHDA and SQIVND (reference sequence). This CDR3 comprises 13 residues. V dropped 11 bases and J dropped 3 bases, with 15 bases sitting between them. This CDR3 reads CASGGQGTDTQYF. CDR3 DNA: TGTGCCTCAGGGGGGCAGGGAACAGATACGCAGTATTTT.

This clone has a single count. CDR3 region: CASSLGDRDSGYTF. The DNA of the CDR3 is TGCGCCAGCAGCTTAGGGGACAGGGATTCTGGCTACACCTTC. The chain recombines TRBV5-1 with TRBJ1-2; 9 bases align to TRBD1. The CDR3 spans 14 residues. The junction had 6 bases not matched to a gene; V was cut back by 2 bases and J by 7 bases. Germline V CDR1 and CDR2: SGHRS, YFSETQ.

The chain has TRBV3-1 (or the pseudogene TRBV3-2) and TRBJ2-3; D may be TRBD2 (5 bases). The length of the CDR3 is 15 residues. Germline lookup yields CDR1 LGHDT and CDR2 YNNKEL (reference sequence). Trimming removed 3 bases from V and 0 bases from J, with 10 bases in between. This chain's CDR3 is CASSQRGSSTDTQYF. In DNA, the CDR3 is TGTGCCAGCAGCCAGAGAGGGTCTAGCACAGATACGCAGTATTTT.